This is a list of T cell receptor beta chains from one sample in a study of blood T cell repertoires in COVID-19. Profiling relied on immunoSEQ multiplex PCR, and the TCRdb table lists in-frame clones only, not all of them. This sample has fewer than 400,000 clones, with roughly 90% found just once. The source material was PBMCs or T cells enriched from blood (not recorded which). These TCRs come from a woman in her 30s who had been exposed to COVID-19. Both conserved end residues are part of each CDR3. D genes are given only for firm matches. Expanded clones get a size class; other rows say once, few or many, or leave the size out.

TRBJ1-4 TRBD1 TRBV25-1 NA TGTGCCAGCAGTGAACCCCCTGGCCGACAGGGGGCGGATGAAAAACTGTTTTTT CASSEPPGRQGADEKLFF
TRBJ1-2 NA TRBV3-1/TRBV3-2 once TGTGCCAGCAGGCAGACAGGCCAGGCCTATGGCTACACCTTC CASRQTGQAYGYTF
TRBJ1-2 NA TRBV11-2 NA TGTGCCAGCAGCTTAGGACAGGTTCGGGGCTACACCTTC CASSLGQVRGYTF
TRBJ1-5 NA TRBV7-9 NA TGTGCCAGCAGCTTAGCCCTTAATCAGCCCCAGCATTTT CASSLALNQPQHF
TRBJ2-1 NA TRBV6-5 NA TGTGCCAGCAGTTACGGGGGGATTGAGAATGAGCAGTTCTTC CASSYGGIENEQFF
TRBJ1-2 NA TRBV7-2 NA TGTGCCAGCAGCTTATTCGGGAACTATGGCTACACCTTC CASSLFGNYGYTF
TRBJ1-1 NA TRBV19 NA TGTGCCAGTAGTCGGCAGGGGACTGAAGCTTTCTTT CASSRQGTEAFF
TRBJ1-3 NA TRBV18 once TGTGCCAGCTCACCGACAGACGTTTACTCTGGAAACACCATATATTTT CASSPTDVYSGNTIYF
TRBJ1-5 NA TRBV12-1 NA TGTGCCAGCAGCGCTCCGGGACAGGTGATTGTTATTCTTCAGCCCCAGCATTTT CASSAPGQVIVILQPQHF
TRBJ2-5 NA TRBV27 NA TGTGCCAGCAGTTCTGACCGGGGGTCAGAGACCCAGTACTTC CASSSDRGSETQYF
TRBJ1-2 NA TRBV4-3 NA TGCGCCAGCAGCCAAGATCTCGGGGGGTATGGCTACACCTTC CASSQDLGGYGYTF
TRBJ1-2 NA TRBV7-3 few TGTGCCAGCAGCTTAGGATCGGGCTATGGCTACACCTTC CASSLGSGYGYTF
TRBJ2-7 NA TRBV2 NA TGTGCCAGCAGTCCCTCGACTAGTCAGGTCGAGCAGTACTTC CASSPSTSQVEQYF
TRBJ2-1 NA TRBV18 NA TGTGCCAGCTGCGACTTAGCGGAATGCTCCTACAATGAGCAGTTCTTC CASCDLAECSYNEQFF
TRBJ1-5 NA TRBV18 NA TGTGCCAGCTCAATCGACTTTACGAATCAGCCCCAGCATTTT CASSIDFTNQPQHF
TRBJ1-2 TRBD1 TRBV5-1 NA TGCGCCAGCAGCTCCTCCGGGACAGGGGGTGTGTATGGCTACACCTTC CASSSSGTGGVYGYTF
TRBJ1-4 NA TRBV10-3 NA TGTGCCATCTCTGATGGGGCTTATGAAAAACTGTTTTTT CAISDGAYEKLFF
TRBJ2-7 NA TRBV6-2/TRBV6-3 NA TGTGCCAGCGGCCGACTTGGCGGGGGCAGCTCCTACGAGCAGTACTTC CASGRLGGGSSYEQYF
TRBJ1-2 NA TRBV6-1 once TGTGCCAGCAGTGAAGGGAACGGGAACTATGGCTACACCTTC CASSEGNGNYGYTF
TRBJ1-2 NA TRBV6-4 NA TGTGCCAGCAGTGACGGTAGCTATGGCTACACCTTC CASSDGSYGYTF
TRBJ2-3 TRBD2 TRBV7-6 NA TGTGCCAGCAGCTCCTTAATTCAAGACGCGGGGGGGCCTGCAGATACGCAGTATTTT CASSSLIQDAGGPADTQYF
TRBJ2-2 NA TRBV9 NA TGTGCCAGCAGCGTCGGTGTTTGGTCGGCCGGGGAGCTGTTTTTT CASSVGVWSAGELFF
TRBJ1-2 NA TRBV27 NA TGTGCCAGCAGCCCGACAGGTATTCATGGCTACACCTTC CASSPTGIHGYTF
TRBJ2-4 TRBD2 TRBV2 once TGTGCCAGCAGTGAACTATTGGGGGGGGGAGAAGACAAAAACATTCAGTACTTC CASSELLGGGEDKNIQYF
TRBJ1-5 TRBD1 TRBV7-8 NA TGTGCCAGCAGCTTAGGGACAGGGTCGGGTCAGCCCCAGCATTTT CASSLGTGSGQPQHF
TRBJ2-3 TRBD2 TRBV6-6 NA TGTGCCAGCAGTTACAAGGCGGGGGGGCGCCTAGATACGCAGTATTTT CASSYKAGGRLDTQYF
TRBJ2-5 NA TRBV5-6 NA TGTGCCAGCAGCCTCTTTCGAGGGGGGGCCGAGACCCAGTACTTC CASSLFRGGAETQYF
TRBJ2-5 TRBD2 TRBV9 NA TGTGCCAGCAGCGTATCGCCTAGCGGGGGTCAGGAGACCCAGTACTTC CASSVSPSGGQETQYF
TRBJ2-2 TRBD2 TRBV27 NA TGTGCCAGCAGTTTGTTAGCGGGGACCGGGGAGCTGTTTTTT CASSLLAGTGELFF
TRBJ2-3 TRBD2 TRBV7-9 NA TGTGCCAGCAGCCGAGAATTAGCGGGAGTGACAGATACGCAGTATTTT CASSRELAGVTDTQYF
TRBJ1-2 TRBD1 TRBV14 NA TGTGCCAGCAGCCCGGGACAGAACTATGGCTACACCTTC CASSPGQNYGYTF
TRBJ1-1 NA TRBV11-1 NA TGTGCCAGCAGCTCCTCCGGGAGGACAAGAACCCCTGAAGCTTTCTTT CASSSSGRTRTPEAFF
TRBJ2-3 NA TRBV11-2 NA TGTGCCAGCAGCTCCCAGGGTACAGATACGCAGTATTTT CASSSQGTDTQYF
TRBJ1-2 NA TRBV6-5 NA TGTGCCAGCAGTCCAGGGGTCATCTATGGCTACACCTTC CASSPGVIYGYTF
TRBJ1-1 NA TRBV11-3 NA TGTGCCAGCAGCCATGGGGGGGGCGCAGGAAACACTGAAGCTTTCTTT CASSHGGGAGNTEAFF
TRBJ2-7 TRBD1 TRBV5-4 NA TGTGCCAGCAGCTCCTCGGGACAGGGGACCTACGAGCAGTACTTC CASSSSGQGTYEQYF
TRBJ2-1 NA TRBV7-2 NA TGTGCCAGCAGCTTAACAAGCAGGTTGTACAATGAGCAGTTCTTC CASSLTSRLYNEQFF
TRBJ2-1 TRBD1 TRBV2 NA TGTGCCAGCACCGGGACAGGGTTTAGAAATGAGCAGTTCTTC CASTGTGFRNEQFF
TRBJ1-6 NA TRBV4-1 NA TGCGCCAGCAGCCAAGATGGGCGCTACCTGCCCCTCCACTTT CASSQDGRYLPLHF
TRBJ2-7 NA TRBV5-1 NA TGCGCCAGCAGCGTAACAGCAAGACCAAACTACGAGCAGTACTTC CASSVTARPNYEQYF
TRBJ2-3 NA TRBV5-1 NA TGCGCCAGCAGCTCCCGACGGACAGGCACAGATACGCAGTATTTT CASSSRRTGTDTQYF
TRBJ2-7 NA TRBV28 NA TGTGCCAGCAGCCTACAGGGTCTGCCCTACGAGCAGTACTTC CASSLQGLPYEQYF
TRBJ1-4 TRBD1 TRBV9 few TGTGCCAGCAGCGTAGGCTGGGACAGGATAGAAAAACTGTTTTTT CASSVGWDRIEKLFF
TRBJ1-5 NA TRBV19 NA TGTGCCAGTAGTATTCTGGGTGGACTGGGCAATCAGCCCCAGCATTTT CASSILGGLGNQPQHF
TRBJ1-2 TRBD1 TRBV30 NA TGTGCCTGGAACCGACAGGGGGCTGTCCCGAACTATGGCTACACCTTC CAWNRQGAVPNYGYTF
TRBJ2-1 TRBD2 TRBV7-2 NA TGTGCCAGCAGCCTAATAGCGGGGGGCTCCTACAATGAGCAGTTCTTC CASSLIAGGSYNEQFF
TRBJ1-4 NA TRBV5-5 NA TGTGCCAGCAGCCACCTCCGGGACACACTGTTTTTT CASSHLRDTLFF
TRBJ1-2 NA TRBV3-1/TRBV3-2 NA TGTGCCAGCAGCCAGGCAGGGTCGAGGGGCTACACCTTC CASSQAGSRGYTF
TRBJ1-5 NA TRBV5-8 NA TGTGCCAGCAGCTTGGGCGGCAGGGTTAATCAGCCCCAGCATTTT CASSLGGRVNQPQHF
TRBJ2-1 TRBD1 TRBV11-2 NA TGTGCCAGCAGCTTTCCGGGACAGGGTTTTAGTGGTGAGCAGTTCTTC CASSFPGQGFSGEQFF
TRBJ1-2 NA TRBV7-2 NA TGTGCCAGCAGCTTAGAAACAGGCCGTAACTATGGCTACACCTTC CASSLETGRNYGYTF
TRBJ1-2 TRBD1 TRBV4-2 NA TGTGCCAGCAGCCGTCGGGACAGTGGGACAGACTTGTATGGCTACACCTTC CASSRRDSGTDLYGYTF